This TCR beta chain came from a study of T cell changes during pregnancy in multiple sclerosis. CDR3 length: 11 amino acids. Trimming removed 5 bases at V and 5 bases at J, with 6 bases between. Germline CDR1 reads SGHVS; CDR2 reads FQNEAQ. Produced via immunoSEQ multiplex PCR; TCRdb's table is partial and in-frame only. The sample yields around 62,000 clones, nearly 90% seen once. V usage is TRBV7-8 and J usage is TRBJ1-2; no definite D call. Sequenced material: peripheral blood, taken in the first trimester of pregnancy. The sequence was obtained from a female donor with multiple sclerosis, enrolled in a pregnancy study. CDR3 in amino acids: CASSGLYGYTF. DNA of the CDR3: TGTGCCAGCAGCGGACTATATGGCTACACCTTC. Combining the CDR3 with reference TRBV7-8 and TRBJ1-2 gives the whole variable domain GAGVSQSPRYKVAKRGQDVALRCDPISGHVSLFWYQQALGQGPEFLTYFQNEAQLDKSGLPSDRFFAERPEGSVSTLKIQRTQQEDSAVYLCASSGLYGYTFGSGTRLTVV.